These 20 T cell receptor beta chains originate from one sample sequenced in a study of breast tumors, draining lymph nodes, adjacent tissues. MiXCR, applied by TCRdb to the multiplex PCR reads, yields one record per CDR3 protein. Of approximately 23,000 distinct CDR3 sequences listed, 60% to 70% are singletons. The sample consisted of tumor-adjacent breast tissue. The receptor set was obtained from a female donor with breast cancer. Some clones in this sample may be carry-over from other donors' samples.

The gene calls are TRBV20-1 and TRBJ2-7; 12 positions match TRBD2. Germline assignment: CDR1 DFQATT and CDR2 SNEGSKA (reference sequence). After removal of 6 bases from V and 4 bases from J, the junction contained 4 bases not matched to a gene. The CDR3 runs to 13 residues. The CDR3 sequence is CSATSGRRYEQYF. CDR3 nucleotide sequence: TGCAGTGCCACTAGCGGGAGGAGGTACGAGCAGTACTTC.

This clonotype was recorded a few times. The chain has TRBV6-1 and TRBJ1-5; 7 bases are a match to TRBD1. The CDR3 has 16 residues. V shed 0 bases and J 5 bases; nucleotides not matched to a gene: 7. Germline V CDR1 and CDR2: MNHNS, SASEGT. DNA of the CDR3: TGTGCCAGCAGTGAAGCCCAGGGGGATGCATATCAGCCCCAGCATTTT. This translates into CASSEAQGDAYQPQHF.

In its sample, this clonotype is medium-sized (0.01 to 0.1%). The chain employs TRBV5-1 and TRBJ2-2; D may be TRBD1 (6 bases). The germline V and J ends were trimmed by 7 bases and 4 bases, with 14 bases remaining between them. The germline gives CDR1 SGHRS, CDR2 YFSETQ. The CDR3 runs 14 residues. The CDR3 region has the DNA TGCGCCAGCTACCTACAGGGATCCACCGGGGAGCTGTTTTTT. Encoded protein: CASYLQGSTGELFF. The variable domain in full, completed from reference TRBV5-1 and TRBJ2-2, reads KAGVTQTPRYLIKTRGQQVTLSCSPISGHRSVSWYQQTPGQGLQFLFEYFSETQRNKGNFPGRFSGRQFSNSRSEMNVSTLELGDSALYLCASYLQGSTGELFFGEGSRLTVL.

The chain is built from TRBV27 and TRBJ1-6; no clear D. The CDR3 sequence is 13 residues long. The germline V gene has CDR1 MNHEY and CDR2 SMNVEV (reference sequence). V lost 1 base to trimming and J lost 15 bases, with 13 bases between them. The DNA of the CDR3 is TGTGCCAGCAGTTTATTCCGGTCGTTGGACCTCCACTTT. Amino acids: CASSLFRSLDLHF.

This clonotype qualifies as medium-sized (0.01 to 0.1%). The CDR3 nucleotides are TGTGCCAGCAGCCTCCGGGACAGGGTATTTAGCAATCAGCCCCAGCATTTT. Translated: CASSLRDRVFSNQPQHF. V usage is TRBV7-9 and J usage is TRBJ1-5, with 9 bases aligning to TRBD1. The germline V gene encodes CDR1 SEHNR and CDR2 FQNEAQ (reference sequence). The CDR3 is 17 amino acids. The V gene end was trimmed by 5 bases and the J gene end by 0 bases; junction bases not matched to a gene: 8.

The V call is TRBV6-2 or TRBV6-3, the J call TRBJ2-5; D not certain. The V end was cut by 8 bases, the J end by 5 bases, with 18 bases between. The CDR3 runs 14 residues. Per the germline V gene, CDR1 is MNHEY and CDR2 is SVGEGT. CDR3 sequence (DNA): TGTGCCAGCGAAGGAATCTCCCCTCCCGAGACCCAGTACTTC. It specifies CASEGISPPETQYF.

The rearrangement uses TRBV2 and TRBJ1-2; TRBD1 matches at 9 bases. Per the germline V gene, CDR1 is SNHLY and CDR2 is FYNNEI. The length of the CDR3 is 14 residues. V trimming: 3 bases; J trimming: 6 bases; junction bases outside the gene matches: 5. This CDR3 is CASSDPGQGHGYTF. CDR3 nucleotides: TGTGCCAGCAGTGATCCGGGACAGGGACATGGCTACACCTTC.

The chain is built from TRBV12-3 or TRBV12-4 and TRBJ1-2; D is unresolved. There are 13 residues in the CDR3. Deletions cut 3 bases from V and 4 bases from J, with 9 bases between. The DNA of the CDR3 is TGTGCCAGCAGTTTTGGACGAAGCTATGGCTACACCTTC. Translated, it gives CASSFGRSYGYTF.

This chain connects TRBV11-3 to TRBJ2-1; 12 bases align to TRBD2. The V gene end was trimmed by 5 bases and the J gene end by 10 bases; junction bases not matched to a gene: 9. The CDR3 covers 15 residues. CDR1 SGHNT and CDR2 YENEEA come from the germline V gene. CDR3 residues: CASSQLAGGPGEQFF. Here the CDR3 DNA reads TGTGCCAGCAGCCAGCTAGCGGGAGGGCCGGGAGAGCAGTTCTTC.

The chain carries TRBV27 and TRBJ2-7; D is unresolved. V lost 6 bases to trimming and J lost 4 bases, with 13 bases between them. The germline gives CDR1 MNHEY, CDR2 SMNVEV (reference sequence). This CDR3 has 13 residues. In nucleotides, the CDR3 is TGTGCCAGCAGCACCTTTCTAGGTTACGAGCAGTACTTC. Translation gives CASSTFLGYEQYF.

This clonotype was recorded many times. Since a much larger clone is just one base distant, this may be a read error. The genes are TRBV27 and TRBJ1-2, with D unclear. The CDR3 has 13 residues. Germline CDR1 MNHEY, CDR2 SMNVEV (reference sequence). CDR3 protein: CASSLSANYGYAF. The DNA for the CDR3 is TGTGCCAGCAGTTTATCAGCGAACTATGGCTACGCCTTC.

This clonotype is termed medium-sized. CDR3 sequence (DNA): TGTGCCAGCAGCGTTGGAGGAAGCACCGGGGAGCTGTTTTTT. Protein: CASSVGGSTGELFF. The V and J genes are TRBV9 and TRBJ2-2, with D perhaps matching TRBD2 (5 bases). V shed 2 bases and J shed 4 bases, with 9 bases lying between them. The germline V gene has CDR1 SGDLS and CDR2 YYNGEE. The length of the CDR3 is 14 residues.

The chain has TRBV11-2 and TRBJ2-3; D perhaps matches TRBD2 (5 bases). This CDR3 comprises 15 residues. Trimming stripped 1 base from V and 3 bases from J, with 11 bases between. The germline V gene has CDR1 SGHAT and CDR2 FQNNGV. The CDR3 protein is CASSLGFSGTDTQYF. CDR3 bases: TGTGCCAGCAGCTTAGGTTTCAGCGGAACAGATACGCAGTATTTT.

The chain recombines TRBV6-5 with TRBJ1-2; D is ambiguous. The length of the CDR3 is 13 residues. V gave up 6 bases and J gave up 4 bases, with 12 bases separating them. Germline lookup yields CDR1 MNHEY and CDR2 SVGAGI. The CDR3 loop is CASSRGLSYGYTF. CDR3 coding DNA: TGTGCCAGCAGCCGCGGTCTATCCTATGGCTACACCTTC.

The chain recombines TRBV3-1 with TRBJ1-4, with TRBD1 as a possible D gene (6 bases). CDR1 and CDR2 from the germline V gene are LGHDT and YNNKEL (reference sequence). The V end was cut by 3 bases, the J end by 8 bases, with 10 bases between. The CDR3 is 13 residues long. In DNA form, the CDR3 reads TGTGCCAGCAGCCAGGGGCAGGGGGAAAAACTGTTTTTT. Its translation: CASSQGQGEKLFF.

The chain employs TRBV5-8 and TRBJ2-2, with 12 nucleotides matching TRBD2. This CDR3 has 16 residues. From germline, CDR1 is SGHTS and CDR2 YDEGEE. V was clipped by 4 bases and J by 9 bases; unmatched bases: 10. The CDR3 DNA sequence: TGTGCCAGCAGCCCGGAGACTAGCGGGAGATCGCGGGAGCTGTTTTTT. Its protein is CASSPETSGRSRELFF.

In its sample, this clonotype is medium-sized. The rearrangement uses TRBV5-1 and TRBJ2-7, with 13 positions matching TRBD2. Germline V gene sequence: CDR1 SGHRS, CDR2 YFSETQ. Trimming cost V 5 bases and J 5 bases; bases outside gene matches: 1. This CDR3 is 13 amino acids long. CDR3 loop: CASRGLAGDEQYF. The CDR3 DNA is TGCGCCAGCAGAGGACTAGCGGGGGACGAGCAGTACTTC.

This clonotype has only one observation. The chain recombines TRBV20-1 with TRBJ1-2, with TRBD1 matching 12 bases. The CDR3 is 14 amino acids. Trimming at V came to 6 bases and at J to 2 bases, leaving 4 bases not matched to a gene. CDR1 is DFQATT and CDR2 is SNEGSKA in the germline V gene (reference sequence). In DNA, the CDR3 is TGCAGTGCCGGGGGACAGGGGGCAAACTATGGCTACACCTTC. It is translated as CSAGGQGANYGYTF.

The chain combines TRBV7-9 with TRBJ2-7; D gene ambiguous. The CDR3 length is 12 residues. Trimming removed 5 bases from V and 2 bases from J, with 7 bases in between. Germline loops: CDR1 SEHNR, CDR2 FQNEAQ (reference sequence). DNA of the CDR3: TGTGCCAGCAGCCAACCCCCCTACGAGCAGTACTTC. Protein: CASSQPPYEQYF.

In this sample, this clonotype is medium-sized (0.01 to 0.1%). The chain combines TRBV20-1 with TRBJ1-5; 7 nucleotides align to TRBD1. The CDR3 contains 14 residues. J gave up 2 bases and V 6 bases, and 7 bases lay outside the gene matches. Per germline, CDR1 DFQATT and CDR2 SNEGSKA (reference sequence). In nucleotides, the CDR3 is TGCAGTGCGCAACCTACAGGGGGCAATCAGCCCCAGCATTTT. Residues: CSAQPTGGNQPQHF.